These 18 T cell receptor beta chains share one sample of origin, sequenced in a study of control samples from healthy donors and cancer patients. Generated by immunoSEQ multiplex PCR, the TCRdb table keeps only in-frame clones and is missing some. The data show 120,000 or so clones, with just over 90% seen just once and 1.7% held by the top ten. The specimen sequenced was PBMCs. The receptor set was obtained from a man aged 50 or older with head and neck cancer.

The chain uses TRBV4-1 and TRBJ2-1, with D perhaps matching TRBD1 (6 bases). Germline assignment: CDR1 MGHRA and CDR2 YSYEKL. The CDR3 runs 13 residues. The V gene lost 4 bases and the J gene lost 8 bases, with 12 bases spanning the gap. CDR3 sequence: CASSPFTGYEQFF. In nucleotides, the CDR3 is TGCGCCAGCAGCCCGTTCACAGGGTATGAGCAGTTCTTC.

The V call is TRBV24-1, the J call TRBJ2-7; 10 nucleotides line up with TRBD1. This CDR3 is 16 amino acids long. Trimming at V came to 3 bases and at J to 5 bases, leaving 9 bases not matched to a gene. Germline V gives CDR1 KGHDR, CDR2 SFDVKD. CDR3 bases: TGTGCCACCAGTGATCGTACCCGGGACAGGGGCCACGAGCAGTACTTC. Its protein is CATSDRTRDRGHEQYF.

CDR3 sequence reads: CASSPGNRLAFF. The CDR3 DNA reads TGTGCCAGCAGCCCAGGGAATCGCCTCGCTTTCTTT. The chain carries TRBV6-2 or TRBV6-3 and TRBJ1-1, with D perhaps matching TRBD1 (5 bases). The germline V gene has CDR1 MNHEY and CDR2 SVGEGT. CDR3 length: 12 amino acids. V was shortened by 6 bases and J by 11 bases, with 16 bases between the two germline ends.

The chain combines TRBV25-1 with TRBJ1-2; maybe TRBD1 (5 bases). Germline-derived CDR1 and CDR2 are MGHDK and SYGVNS. V lost 6 bases and J 1 base, leaving 9 bases between the germline ends. This CDR3 region has 13 residues. CDR3 DNA sequence: TGTGCCAGCAGAGACAGCCTTAACTATGGCTACACCTTC. This translates into CASRDSLNYGYTF.

The chain recombines TRBV5-3 with TRBJ2-5, with TRBD2 identical over 12 bases. TRBV5-3 is placed among ORFs of uncertain function. V dropped 1 base and J dropped 4; count of bases not matched to a gene: 11. The CDR3 sequence is 18 residues long. The CDR3 is CARSLRPSGGEPPETQYF. Here the CDR3 DNA reads TGTGCCAGAAGCTTGAGGCCTAGCGGGGGGGAGCCGCCAGAGACCCAGTACTTC.

The V and J genes are TRBV7-9 and TRBJ2-5; tentative D call: TRBD2 (5 bases). Germline V gene sequence: CDR1 SEHNR, CDR2 FQNEAQ (reference sequence). This CDR3 is built from 14 residues. V dropped 3 bases and J dropped 2 bases, with 10 bases sitting between them. CDR3 protein: CASSLRTLQETQYF. DNA of the CDR3: TGTGCCAGCAGCTTGAGGACTTTACAAGAGACCCAGTACTTC.

The CDR3: CAWSLFPNTEAFF. CDR3 DNA: TGTGCCTGGAGTTTATTCCCCAACACTGAAGCTTTCTTT. This chain joins TRBV30 and TRBJ1-1, with D unclear. V lost 2 bases and J lost 2, with 9 bases in between. The CDR3 runs 13 residues. Germline V lookup: CDR1 GTSNPN, CDR2 SVGIG (reference sequence).

This chain joins TRBV7-8 and TRBJ2-3, with 10 bases matching TRBD1. CDR3 size: 16 residues. CDR1 is SGHVS and CDR2 is FQNEAQ in the germline V gene. The V gene end was trimmed by 5 bases and the J gene end by 8 bases; junction bases not matched to a gene: 13. CDR3 in DNA: TGTGCCAGCAGCCCGGAGGACAGGGGGATTCGTGGTACGCAGTATTTT. This sequence encodes CASSPEDRGIRGTQYF.

The J gene is TRBJ1-5, the V gene TRBV2; D unclear. The V end was cut by 7 bases, the J end by 3 bases, with 10 bases between. CDR1 and CDR2 (germline): SNHLY, FYNNEI. The CDR3 loop spans 13 amino acids. CDR3 region: CASKFRFNQPQHF. CDR3 in DNA: TGTGCCAGCAAGTTCCGCTTCAATCAGCCCCAGCATTTT.

The genes are TRBV6-4 and TRBJ1-2; D perhaps matches TRBD1 (5 bases). This CDR3 spans 13 amino acids. Germline loops: CDR1 MRHNA, CDR2 SNTAGT. V was pared by 5 bases and J by 2 bases, with 9 bases between. In nucleotides, the CDR3 is TGTGCCAGCAGTCTGGGGCAGAACTATGGCTACACCTTC. It yields the protein CASSLGQNYGYTF.

The chain employs TRBV18 and TRBJ2-5, with 7 nucleotides matching TRBD1. The CDR3 consists of 15 residues. V dropped 3 bases and J dropped 5; count of bases not matched to a gene: 9. Germline V gene lookup returns CDR1 KGHSH and CDR2 LQKENI. CDR3 amino acids: CASSPLTGVRETQYF. CDR3 in DNA: TGTGCCAGCTCACCGCTTACAGGGGTGCGGGAGACCCAGTACTTC.

The rearrangement joins TRBV6-1 to TRBJ2-5; tentatively, D is TRBD1 (6 bases). This CDR3 is built from 14 residues. V was clipped by 2 bases and J by 5 bases, with 12 bases between them. Germline V gene sequence: CDR1 MNHNS, CDR2 SASEGT. CDR3 in DNA: TGTGCCAGCAGTGAATTTGGGGGCTGGGAGACCCAGTACTTC. As protein: CASSEFGGWETQYF.

The V call is TRBV5-6, the J call TRBJ1-5; 12 nucleotides agree with TRBD1. V was clipped by 3 bases and J by 4 bases; unmatched bases: 11. The CDR3 consists of 18 residues. Per the germline V gene, CDR1 is SGHDT and CDR2 is YYEEEE. This chain's CDR3 is CASSSPGQGAKENQPQHF. CDR3 DNA: TGTGCCAGCAGCTCACCGGGACAGGGGGCGAAGGAGAATCAGCCCCAGCATTTT.

This chain uses TRBV7-2 with TRBJ2-3, with 9 bases matching TRBD1. This CDR3 has 14 amino acids. Germline V lookup: CDR1 SGHTA, CDR2 FQGNSA. V was pared by 5 bases and J by 4 bases, with 4 bases of the junction left unmatched. The CDR3 region is CASSRTGVPDTQYF. In DNA form, the CDR3 reads TGTGCCAGCAGCCGGACAGGGGTCCCAGATACGCAGTATTTT. The full variable domain, completed using reference TRBV7-2 and TRBJ2-3, is GAGVSQSPSNKVTEKGKDVELRCDPISGHTALYWYRQSLGQGLEFLIYFQGNSAPDKSGLPSDRFSAERTGGSVSTLTIQRTQQEDSAVYLCASSRTGVPDTQYFGPGTRLTVL.

This rearrangement joins TRBV4-1 to TRBJ1-6, with D hard to call. This CDR3 region has 15 residues. The V end lost 6 bases, the J end lost 8 bases, and 17 bases lay between the germline ends. Germline loops: CDR1 MGHRA, CDR2 YSYEKL. CDR3 DNA: TGCGCCAGCAGTCTCCAGCCGAGCCTAGATTCACCCCTCCACTTT. The encoded protein is CASSLQPSLDSPLHF.

This chain uses TRBV30 with TRBJ2-7, with 7 bases fitting TRBD1. Germline V gene lookup returns CDR1 GTSNPN and CDR2 SVGIG (reference sequence). Germline trimming cut 7 bases from V and 5 bases from J; bases unmatched to any gene: 14. The CDR3 consists of 14 residues. CDR3 DNA: TGTGCCTCCTTGGGTTGGACAGGTACGAACGAGCAGTACTTC. This encodes CASLGWTGTNEQYF.

The chain links TRBV5-8 to TRBJ1-1, with D maybe TRBD1 (5 bases). This CDR3 is 16 amino acids long. Deletions cut 6 bases from V and 1 base from J, with 19 bases between. From germline, CDR1 is SGHTS and CDR2 YDEGEE. CDR3 region: CASNFGGWRQNTEAFF. CDR3 sequence (DNA): TGTGCCAGCAACTTTGGGGGATGGAGGCAGAACACTGAAGCTTTCTTT.

The chain couples TRBV7-8 to TRBJ1-6; a possible D gene is TRBD1 (5 bases). The CDR3 length is 14 residues. Germline V CDR1 and CDR2: SGHVS, FQNEAQ. V was shortened by 5 bases and J by 7 bases, with 12 bases between the two germline ends. The CDR3 nucleotides are TGTGCCAGCAGCAAAGGGGCCAGGAATTCACCCCTCCACTTT. It specifies CASSKGARNSPLHF.